One sample yielded the 25 T cell receptor beta chains listed below, sequenced in a study of OX40 agonist ivuxolimab in advanced cancers. Assay used: immunoSEQ multiplex PCR; TCRdb lists only in-frame clones, some missing. The sample shows tens of thousands of clones, about 90% of them seen only once. The sample here was CD4+ or CD8+ T cells sorted from blood, taken in a trial of the OX40 agonist ivuxolimab. The receptors derive from an adult with an advanced solid tumor such as melanoma, head and neck, liver or kidney cancer.

V usage is TRBV7-3 and J usage is TRBJ2-1, with 7 bases matching TRBD1. Germline CDR1 reads SGHTA; CDR2 reads FQGTGA. V gave up 0 bases and J gave up 6 bases; unmatched junction bases: 5. This CDR3 has 15 amino acids. The CDR3 DNA reads as TGTGCCAGCAGCTTAACCAGGGGGTCGATCAATGAGCAGTTCTTC. The encoded protein is CASSLTRGSINEQFF.

The chain combines TRBV19 with TRBJ2-2; the D is unclear. The CDR3 has 13 residues. Germline CDR1 is LNHDA and CDR2 is SQIVND (reference sequence). V was shortened by 4 bases and J by 0 bases, with 3 bases between the two germline ends. CDR3: CASSRANTGELFF. CDR3 in DNA: TGTGCCAGTAGTAGGGCGAACACCGGGGAGCTGTTTTTT.

The rearrangement joins TRBV4-1 to TRBJ1-4; no clear D. Germline loops: CDR1 MGHRA, CDR2 YSYEKL. This CDR3 has 15 amino acids. Trimming shortened V by 0 bases and J by 7 bases, and 12 bases separated the two germline ends. The CDR3 loop is CASSQEGIGSEKLFF. The DNA for the CDR3 is TGCGCCAGCAGCCAAGAGGGAATAGGGTCTGAAAAACTGTTTTTT.

J is TRBJ2-3 and V is TRBV6-5; 10 bases are a match to TRBD1. The V gene end was trimmed by 2 bases and the J gene end by 6 bases; junction bases not matched to a gene: 2. The CDR3 spans 14 residues. Germline CDR1 and CDR2: MNHEY and SVGAGI. CDR3 region: CASSYGTGEDTQYF. CDR3 DNA sequence: TGTGCCAGCAGTTACGGGACAGGGGAGGATACGCAGTATTTT.

The chain joins TRBV7-2 to TRBJ2-7; D is perhaps TRBD1 (5 bases). The germline V and J ends were trimmed by 7 bases and 1 base, with 8 bases remaining between them. Germline values: CDR1 SGHTA, CDR2 FQGNSA. The CDR3 sequence is 12 residues long. The DNA for the CDR3 is TGTGCCAGCACTGACAGTTCCTACGAGCAGTACTTC. Translated: CASTDSSYEQYF.

The J gene is TRBJ1-3, the V gene TRBV11-2; no clear D. The ends were cut back, 5 bases at V and 0 bases at J, with 11 bases in the middle. Germline loops: CDR1 SGHAT, CDR2 FQNNGV. The CDR3 runs to 15 residues. The CDR3 sequence is CASSPGLLSGNTIYF. The DNA for the CDR3 is TGTGCCAGCAGCCCTGGACTGCTCTCTGGAAACACCATATATTTT.

The CDR3: CASSLFSDGSYEQYF. In DNA form, the CDR3 reads TGTGCCAGCAGCCTCTTCTCGGACGGATCCTACGAGCAGTACTTC. The V and J genes are TRBV27 and TRBJ2-7; D unresolved. The CDR3 has 15 amino acids. The germline V gene has CDR1 MNHEY and CDR2 SMNVEV (reference sequence). The V end was cut by 6 bases, the J end by 1 base, with 16 bases between.

The chain couples TRBV10-3 to TRBJ2-7; perhaps TRBD2 as D (5 bases). The CDR3 length is 13 residues. Germline V gives CDR1 ENHRY, CDR2 SYGVKD. Between the trimmed V and J ends, which lost 3 bases and 1 base, there was a span of 7 bases. CDR3 bases: TGTGCCATCAGTGAAACTAGTTCCTACGAGCAGTACTTC. Its translation: CAISETSSYEQYF.

CDR3 loop: CASSPTYEQYF. The DNA for the CDR3 is TGTGCCAGCAGTCCCACCTACGAGCAGTACTTC. The chain employs TRBV27 and TRBJ2-7; D not certain. In germline, CDR1 is MNHEY, CDR2 SMNVEV (reference sequence). The germline V and J ends were trimmed by 5 bases and 2 bases, with 4 bases remaining between them. The CDR3 covers 11 residues.

This clone was recorded only once. The rearrangement uses TRBV30 and TRBJ2-1; D possibly uses TRBD1 or TRBD2 (5 bases each). CDR1 and CDR2 from the germline V gene are GTSNPN and SVGIG (reference sequence). Trimming removed 2 bases from V and 9 bases from J, with 8 bases in between. The CDR3 length is 11 residues. The chain's CDR3 is CAWSPGGEQFF. The CDR3, as DNA: TGTGCCTGGAGTCCTGGGGGTGAGCAGTTCTTC.

V usage is TRBV6-1 and J usage is TRBJ1-1; D possibly corresponds to TRBD1 (6 bases). CDR3 size: 16 residues. Trimming pared 1 base from V and 0 bases from J, leaving 12 bases between. Per germline, CDR1 MNHNS and CDR2 SASEGT. The CDR3 sequence: CASSEEVQGMNTEAFF. CDR3 DNA: TGTGCCAGCAGTGAAGAGGTGCAGGGGATGAACACTGAAGCTTTCTTT.

The gene calls are TRBV15 and TRBJ2-3; D perhaps matches TRBD1 (8 bases). The germline V gene encodes CDR1 LNHNV and CDR2 YYDKDF (reference sequence). This CDR3 spans 16 amino acids. The V gene lost 4 bases and the J gene lost 3 bases, with 17 bases spanning the gap. As DNA, the CDR3 is TGTGCCACCAGCACCCTAACAGGGGGGGAAACAGATACGCAGTATTTT. This gives the protein CATSTLTGGETDTQYF.

This clone came up once. The chain is built from TRBV5-1 and TRBJ2-3; no firm D call. CDR3 length: 15 residues. V dropped 9 bases and J dropped 0 bases, with 17 bases sitting between them. From germline, CDR1 is SGHRS and CDR2 YFSETQ. CDR3 amino acids: CANALKISSTDTQYF. The CDR3 nucleotides are TGCGCCAACGCCCTAAAAATTTCTAGCACAGATACGCAGTATTTT.

The rearrangement uses TRBV4-2 and TRBJ2-3, with D maybe TRBD2 (5 bases). Trimming removed 1 base from V and 4 bases from J, with 15 bases in between. This CDR3 is built from 16 residues. The germline CDR1 and CDR2 sequences are LGHNA and YNFKEQ. The CDR3 sequence: CASSQVGDGISDTQYF. CDR3 DNA sequence: TGTGCCAGCAGCCAAGTTGGTGACGGGATATCAGATACGCAGTATTTT.

The sample holds many counts of this clone. The J gene is TRBJ2-3, the V gene TRBV19; D remains ambiguous. Trimming took off 4 bases at V and 2 bases at J, with 7 bases between the two ends. Germline-derived CDR1 and CDR2 are LNHDA and SQIVND (reference sequence). This CDR3 has 13 residues. CDR3 coding DNA: TGTGCCAGTAGTACCTTATCCACAGATACGCAGTATTTT. Amino acid sequence: CASSTLSTDTQYF.

The V and J genes are TRBV4-3 and TRBJ2-3; the D gene could be TRBD1 or TRBD2 (5 bases each). This CDR3 has 17 residues. Per the germline V gene, CDR1 is LGHNA and CDR2 is YSLEER. Trimming cost V 1 base and J 0 bases, with 14 bases left between them. DNA of the CDR3: TGCGCCAGCAGCCAAGGGGACCCCACGATTAGCACAGATACGCAGTATTTT. Amino acid sequence: CASSQGDPTISTDTQYF.

This chain connects TRBV5-6 to TRBJ2-5, with 9 bases aligning to TRBD1. V gave up 4 bases and J gave up 5 bases; unmatched junction bases: 6. Per the germline V gene, CDR1 is SGHDT and CDR2 is YYEEEE. CDR3 length equals 14 residues. The CDR3 DNA is TGTGCCAGCAGCCCACTGACAGGGGGGGAGACCCAGTACTTC. Its protein product is CASSPLTGGETQYF.

The table lists this clone with a few counts. The J gene is TRBJ1-5, the V gene TRBV27; D call uncertain. The V end was cut by 3 bases, the J end by 4 bases, with 10 bases between. Germline lookup yields CDR1 MNHEY and CDR2 SMNVEV (reference sequence). CDR3 length equals 14 residues. CDR3 region: CASSLAGWNQPQHF. DNA for the CDR3: TGTGCCAGCAGTTTGGCAGGCTGGAATCAGCCCCAGCATTTT.

V and J are TRBV27 and TRBJ2-1; a possible D gene is TRBD2 (5 bases). The V end lost 6 bases, the J end lost 6 bases, and 18 bases lay between the germline ends. Germline loops: CDR1 MNHEY, CDR2 SMNVEV (reference sequence). The CDR3 spans 15 residues. CDR3 DNA: TGTGCCAGCAGCGGGCTGGACTCCGGGTTCAATGAGCAGTTCTTC. The encoded protein is CASSGLDSGFNEQFF.

The sample holds one count of this clone. V gene TRBV28 combines with J gene TRBJ2-2, with D unresolved. V was shortened by 5 bases and J by 5 bases, with 6 bases between the two germline ends. The CDR3 has 12 amino acids. CDR1 and CDR2 from the germline V gene are MDHEN and SYDVKM. The CDR3 spells CASSPLTGELFF. CDR3 bases: TGTGCCAGCAGTCCTTTGACCGGGGAGCTGTTTTTT.

The gene calls are TRBV27 and TRBJ2-3, with D perhaps matching TRBD1 or TRBD2 (5 bases each). Trimming cost V 4 bases and J 2 bases, with 19 bases left between them. The V gene's germline CDR1 is MNHEY and CDR2 SMNVEV (reference sequence). This CDR3 comprises 17 residues. CDR3 residues: CASSSSGTTAPTDTQYF. The DNA of the CDR3 is TGTGCCAGCAGTTCGTCCGGGACGACCGCACCCACAGATACGCAGTATTTT.

This clone was recorded once. The rearrangement links TRBV6-5 to TRBJ2-7; tentatively, D is TRBD1 (5 bases). Per the germline V gene, CDR1 is MNHEY and CDR2 is SVGAGI. Deletions cut 4 bases from V and 7 bases from J, with 14 bases between. CDR3 length: 13 amino acids. DNA of the CDR3: TGTGCCAGCAGTTCCGTACCAGGGTTAGAGCAGTACTTC. Translation gives CASSSVPGLEQYF.

V and J are TRBV6-5 and TRBJ2-7; D may be TRBD2 (6 bases). The germline V gene has CDR1 MNHEY and CDR2 SVGAGI. The ends were cut back, 3 bases at V and 0 bases at J, with 12 bases in the middle. CDR3 size: 15 residues. The CDR3 loop reads CASSYGDFSSYEQYF. The CDR3 DNA reads TGTGCCAGCAGTTATGGGGACTTTAGCTCCTACGAGCAGTACTTC.

The chain recombines TRBV7-3 with TRBJ2-1; possibly TRBD2 for D (6 bases). Germline lookup yields CDR1 SGHTA and CDR2 FQGTGA. The CDR3 consists of 15 residues. The V and J ends lost 2 bases and 0 bases respectively, with 8 bases between them. CDR3 in DNA: TGTGCCAGCAGCTTAGGGACTTACTCCTACAATGAGCAGTTCTTC. Encoded protein: CASSLGTYSYNEQFF.

The chain uses TRBV10-3 and TRBJ2-7, with 7 nucleotides matching TRBD1. CDR3 length: 16 residues. Trimming at V came to 0 bases and at J to 1 base, leaving 6 bases not matched to a gene. Germline CDR1 is ENHRY and CDR2 is SYGVKD. CDR3 in amino acids: CAISESLRGQSYEQYF. The CDR3 DNA follows: TGTGCCATCAGTGAGTCCCTACGGGGACAGTCCTACGAGCAGTACTTC.